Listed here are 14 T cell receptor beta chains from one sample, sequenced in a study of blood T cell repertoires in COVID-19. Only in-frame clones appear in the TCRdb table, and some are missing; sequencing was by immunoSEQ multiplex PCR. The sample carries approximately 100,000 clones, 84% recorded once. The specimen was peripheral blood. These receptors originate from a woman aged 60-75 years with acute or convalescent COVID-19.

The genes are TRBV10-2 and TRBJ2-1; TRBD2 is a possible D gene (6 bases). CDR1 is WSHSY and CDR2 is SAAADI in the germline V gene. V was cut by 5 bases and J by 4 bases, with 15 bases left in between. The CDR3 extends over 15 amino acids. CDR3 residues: CASSPTSPSYNEQFF. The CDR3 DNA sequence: TGCGCCAGCAGTCCGACTAGTCCGTCTTACAATGAGCAGTTCTTC.

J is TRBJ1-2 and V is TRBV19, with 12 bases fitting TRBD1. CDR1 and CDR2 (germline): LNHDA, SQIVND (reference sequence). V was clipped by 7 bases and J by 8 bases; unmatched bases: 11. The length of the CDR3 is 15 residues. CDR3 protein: CASKTSTGTGGGYTF. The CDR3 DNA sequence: TGTGCCAGTAAAACCTCAACCGGGACAGGGGGCGGCTACACCTTC.

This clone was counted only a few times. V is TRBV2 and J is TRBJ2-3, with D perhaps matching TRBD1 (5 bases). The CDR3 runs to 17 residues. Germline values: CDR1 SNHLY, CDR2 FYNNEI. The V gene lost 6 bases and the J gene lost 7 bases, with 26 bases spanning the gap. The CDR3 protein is CASSQNRNSMNLYTQYF. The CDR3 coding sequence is TGTGCCAGCAGCCAAAACAGGAATTCAATGAACCTGTATACGCAGTATTTT.

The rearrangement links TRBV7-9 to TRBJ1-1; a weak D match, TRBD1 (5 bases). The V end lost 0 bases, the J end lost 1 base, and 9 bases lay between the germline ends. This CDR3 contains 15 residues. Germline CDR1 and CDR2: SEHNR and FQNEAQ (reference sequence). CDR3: CASSLAGRENTEAFF. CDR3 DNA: TGTGCCAGCAGCTTAGCCGGCAGGGAGAACACTGAAGCTTTCTTT. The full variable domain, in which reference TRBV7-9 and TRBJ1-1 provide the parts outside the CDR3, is DTGVSQNPRHKITKRGQNVTFRCDPISEHNRLYWYRQTLGQGPEFLTYFQNEAQLEKSRLLSDRFSAERPKGSFSTLEIQRTEQGDSAMYLCASSLAGRENTEAFFGQGTRLTVV.

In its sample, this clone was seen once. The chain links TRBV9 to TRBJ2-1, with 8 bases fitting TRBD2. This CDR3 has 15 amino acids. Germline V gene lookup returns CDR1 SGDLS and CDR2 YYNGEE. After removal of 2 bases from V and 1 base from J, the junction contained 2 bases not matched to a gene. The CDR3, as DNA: TGTGCCAGCAGCGTGGGCGGGGGGTCCTACAATGAGCAGTTCTTC. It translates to CASSVGGGSYNEQFF.

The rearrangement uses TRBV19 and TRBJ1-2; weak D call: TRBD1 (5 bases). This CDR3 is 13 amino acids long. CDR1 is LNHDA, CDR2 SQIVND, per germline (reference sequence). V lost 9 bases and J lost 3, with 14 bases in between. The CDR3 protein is CASSGGMDYGYTF. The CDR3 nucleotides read TGTGCCAGCAGCGGGGGAATGGACTATGGCTACACCTTC.

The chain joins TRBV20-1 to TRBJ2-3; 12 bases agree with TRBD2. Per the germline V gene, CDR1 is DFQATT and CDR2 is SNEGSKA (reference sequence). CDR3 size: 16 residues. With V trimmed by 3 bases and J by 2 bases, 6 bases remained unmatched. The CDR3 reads CSASYPSGGVTDTQYF. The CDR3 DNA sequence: TGCAGTGCTAGTTACCCTAGCGGGGGGGTCACAGATACGCAGTATTTT.

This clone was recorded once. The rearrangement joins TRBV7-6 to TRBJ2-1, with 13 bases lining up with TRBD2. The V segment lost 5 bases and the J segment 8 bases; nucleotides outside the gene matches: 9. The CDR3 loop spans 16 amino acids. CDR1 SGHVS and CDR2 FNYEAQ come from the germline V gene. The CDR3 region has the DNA TGTGCCAGCAGCGAACTAGCGGGAGGGCCTCTGCATGAGCAGTTCTTC. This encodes CASSELAGGPLHEQFF.

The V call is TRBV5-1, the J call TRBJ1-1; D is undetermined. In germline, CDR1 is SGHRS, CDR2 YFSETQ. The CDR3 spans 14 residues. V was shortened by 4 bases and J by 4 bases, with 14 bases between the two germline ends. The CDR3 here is CASSGRELGTEAFF. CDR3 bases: TGCGCCAGCAGCGGGCGAGAGTTGGGCACTGAAGCTTTCTTT. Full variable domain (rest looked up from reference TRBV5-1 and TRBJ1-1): KAGVTQTPRYLIKTRGQQVTLSCSPISGHRSVSWYQQTPGQGLQFLFEYFSETQRNKGNFPGRFSGRQFSNSRSEMNVSTLELGDSALYLCASSGRELGTEAFFGQGTRLTVV.

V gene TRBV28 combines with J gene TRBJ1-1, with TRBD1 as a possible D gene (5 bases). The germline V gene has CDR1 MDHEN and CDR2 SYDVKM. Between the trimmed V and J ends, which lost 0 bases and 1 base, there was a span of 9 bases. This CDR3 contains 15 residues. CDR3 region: CASSLWVTGNTEAFF. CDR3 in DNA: TGTGCCAGCAGTTTATGGGTAACAGGGAACACTGAAGCTTTCTTT.

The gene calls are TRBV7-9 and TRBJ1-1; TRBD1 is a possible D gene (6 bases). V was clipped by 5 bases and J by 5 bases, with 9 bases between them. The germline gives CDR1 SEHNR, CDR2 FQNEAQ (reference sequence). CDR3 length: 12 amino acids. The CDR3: CASSPQGTEAFF. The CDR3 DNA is TGTGCCAGCAGCCCCCAGGGGACTGAAGCTTTCTTT.

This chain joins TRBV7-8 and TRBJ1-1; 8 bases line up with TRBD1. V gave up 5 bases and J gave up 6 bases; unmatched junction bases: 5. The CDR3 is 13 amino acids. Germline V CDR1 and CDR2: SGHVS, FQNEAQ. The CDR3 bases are TGTGCCAGCAGCCGGACAGGGAGCGCTGAAGCTTTCTTT. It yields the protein CASSRTGSAEAFF.

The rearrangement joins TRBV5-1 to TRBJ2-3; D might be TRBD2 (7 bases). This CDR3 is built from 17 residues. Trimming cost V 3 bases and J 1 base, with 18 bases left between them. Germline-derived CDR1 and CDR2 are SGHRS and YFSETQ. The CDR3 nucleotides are TGCGCCAGCAGCTCAATCCAGGGGAGGGGGGGCACAGATACGCAGTATTTT. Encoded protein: CASSSIQGRGGTDTQYF.

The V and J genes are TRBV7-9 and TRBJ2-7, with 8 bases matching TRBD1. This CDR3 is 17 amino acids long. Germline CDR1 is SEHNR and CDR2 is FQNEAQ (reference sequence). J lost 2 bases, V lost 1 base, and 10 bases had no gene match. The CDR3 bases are TGTGCCAGCAGCTTAGGTTGGTCAGGGGGCCCCACCTACGAGCAGTACTTC. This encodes CASSLGWSGGPTYEQYF. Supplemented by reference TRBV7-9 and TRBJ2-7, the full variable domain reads DTGVSQNPRHKITKRGQNVTFRCDPISEHNRLYWYRQTLGQGPEFLTYFQNEAQLEKSRLLSDRFSAERPKGSFSTLEIQRTEQGDSAMYLCASSLGWSGGPTYEQYFGPGTRLTVT.